This T cell receptor beta chain was identified during a study of identical twins. Findings of the study overall: The more abundant beta clonotypes in cord blood had fewer insertions, and memory repertoires did not show this. The same donors were not followed; conclusions instead depended on cross-sectional statistical analysis. Researchers reported excess low generation probability among twin-shared out-of-frame alpha sequences. Twins' surplus sharing was weaker for beta out-of-frame sequences.

CDR3 length: 12 amino acids. Trimming pared 5 bases from V and 5 bases from J, leaving 9 bases between. Per the germline V gene, CDR1 is MNHEY and CDR2 is SVGEGT. One entry per CDR3 protein results from TCRdb running MiXCR on the 5' RACE reads. The data hold 150,000 or so distinct CDR3 sequences, with approximately 4% observed a single time. This clonotype has a count of ten or more. As yet, its antigen is unknown. The receptor comes from a man between 18 and 29 years old in good health. What was sequenced was memory T cells sorted from blood. V and J are TRBV6-2 or TRBV6-3 and TRBJ1-2; D remains ambiguous. CDR3 amino acids: CASSSQVYGYTF. Here the CDR3 DNA reads TGTGCCAGCAGTAGCCAAGTGTATGGCTACACCTTC.